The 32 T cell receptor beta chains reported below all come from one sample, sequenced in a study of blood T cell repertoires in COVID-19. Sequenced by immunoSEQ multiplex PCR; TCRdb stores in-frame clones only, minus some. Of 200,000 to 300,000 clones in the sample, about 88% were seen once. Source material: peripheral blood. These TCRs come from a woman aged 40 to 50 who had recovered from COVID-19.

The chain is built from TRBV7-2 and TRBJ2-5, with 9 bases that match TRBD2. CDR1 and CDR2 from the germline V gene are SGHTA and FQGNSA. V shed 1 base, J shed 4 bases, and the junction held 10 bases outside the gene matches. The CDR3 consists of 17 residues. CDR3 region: CASSLVGLAGTGETQYF. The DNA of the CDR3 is TGTGCCAGCAGCTTAGTAGGGCTAGCGGGAACGGGAGAGACCCAGTACTTC.

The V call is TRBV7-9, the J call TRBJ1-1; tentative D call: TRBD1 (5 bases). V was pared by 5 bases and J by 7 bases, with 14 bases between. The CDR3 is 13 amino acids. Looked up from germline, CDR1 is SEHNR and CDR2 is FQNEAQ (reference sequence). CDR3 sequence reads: CASSLGTSGEAFF. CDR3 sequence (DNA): TGTGCCAGCAGCCTCGGGACTTCTGGTGAAGCTTTCTTT.

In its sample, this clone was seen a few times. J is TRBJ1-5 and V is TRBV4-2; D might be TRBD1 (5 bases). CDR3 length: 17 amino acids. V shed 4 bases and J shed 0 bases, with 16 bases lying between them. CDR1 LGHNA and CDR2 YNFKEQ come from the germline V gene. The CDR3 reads CASSPLGQGNSNQPQHF. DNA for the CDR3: TGTGCCAGCAGCCCCTTGGGGCAGGGCAATAGCAATCAGCCCCAGCATTTT.

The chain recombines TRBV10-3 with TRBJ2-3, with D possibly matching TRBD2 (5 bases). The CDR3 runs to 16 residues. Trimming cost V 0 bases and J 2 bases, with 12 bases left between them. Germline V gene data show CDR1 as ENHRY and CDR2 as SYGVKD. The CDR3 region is CAISESRLAHTDTQYF. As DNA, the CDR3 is TGTGCCATCAGTGAGTCGAGGCTAGCCCACACAGATACGCAGTATTTT.

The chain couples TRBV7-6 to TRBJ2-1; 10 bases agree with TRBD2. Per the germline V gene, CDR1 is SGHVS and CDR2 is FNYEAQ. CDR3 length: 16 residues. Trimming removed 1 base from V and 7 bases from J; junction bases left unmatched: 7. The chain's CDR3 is CASSLVRAGGGNEQFF. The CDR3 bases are TGTGCCAGCAGCTTAGTGCGAGCGGGAGGGGGGAATGAGCAGTTCTTC.

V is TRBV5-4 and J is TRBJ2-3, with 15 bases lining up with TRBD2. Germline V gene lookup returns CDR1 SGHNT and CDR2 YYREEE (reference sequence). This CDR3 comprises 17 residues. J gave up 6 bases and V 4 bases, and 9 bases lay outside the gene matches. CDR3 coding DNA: TGTGCCAGCAGCCCAGGACTAGCGGGAGGGCCGGGGGATACGCAGTATTTT. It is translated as CASSPGLAGGPGDTQYF.

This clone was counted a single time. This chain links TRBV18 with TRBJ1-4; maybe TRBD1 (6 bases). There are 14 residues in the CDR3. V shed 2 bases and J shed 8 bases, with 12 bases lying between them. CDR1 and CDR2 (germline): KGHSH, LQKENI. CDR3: CASSPNRVGEKLFF. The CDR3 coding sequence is TGTGCCAGCTCACCAAACAGGGTGGGCGAAAAACTGTTTTTT.

The CDR3 here is CASSPDRGGANYGYTF. The CDR3 DNA sequence: TGTGCCAGCAGCCCGGACAGGGGGGGAGCTAACTATGGCTACACCTTC. The genes are TRBV4-2 and TRBJ1-2, with TRBD1 matching 10 bases. After removal of 4 bases from V and 0 bases from J, the junction contained 5 bases not matched to a gene. Germline loops: CDR1 LGHNA, CDR2 YNFKEQ. The CDR3 is 16 amino acids.

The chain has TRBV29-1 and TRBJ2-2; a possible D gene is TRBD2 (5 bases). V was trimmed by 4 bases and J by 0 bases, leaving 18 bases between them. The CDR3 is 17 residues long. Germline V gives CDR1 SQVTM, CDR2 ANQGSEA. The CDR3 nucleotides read TGCAGCGTTGGGGTTTCTAGCCCGACCGCGAACACCGGGGAGCTGTTTTTT. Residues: CSVGVSSPTANTGELFF.

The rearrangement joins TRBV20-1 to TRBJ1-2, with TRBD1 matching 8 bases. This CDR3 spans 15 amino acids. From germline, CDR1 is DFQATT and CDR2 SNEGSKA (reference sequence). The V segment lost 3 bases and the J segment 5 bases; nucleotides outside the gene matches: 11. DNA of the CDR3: TGCAGTGCTAGTGCGTCCAGGGGGCAGGGGTATGGCTACACCTTC. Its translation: CSASASRGQGYGYTF.

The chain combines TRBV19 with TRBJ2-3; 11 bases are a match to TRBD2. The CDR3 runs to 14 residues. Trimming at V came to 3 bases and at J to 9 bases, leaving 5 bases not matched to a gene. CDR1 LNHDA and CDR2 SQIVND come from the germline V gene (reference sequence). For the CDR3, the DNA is TGTGCCAGTAGTATGGGGGCTAGCGGGGGGACGCAGTATTTT. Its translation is CASSMGASGGTQYF.

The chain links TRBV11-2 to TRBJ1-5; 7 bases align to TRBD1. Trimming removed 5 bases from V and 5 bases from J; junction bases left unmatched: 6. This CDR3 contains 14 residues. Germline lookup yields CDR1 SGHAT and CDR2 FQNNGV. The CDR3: CASSPRQGDQPQHF. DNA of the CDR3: TGTGCCAGCAGCCCCCGACAGGGCGATCAGCCCCAGCATTTT.

The CDR3 sequence: CASSQGGGNTIYF. The CDR3 bases are TGTGCCAGCAGTCAAGGGGGTGGAAACACCATATATTTT. The chain recombines TRBV28 with TRBJ1-3, with D tentatively TRBD1 (6 bases). Trimming shortened V by 5 bases and J by 3 bases, and 8 bases separated the two germline ends. The CDR3 has 13 residues. The germline CDR1 and CDR2 sequences are MDHEN and SYDVKM.

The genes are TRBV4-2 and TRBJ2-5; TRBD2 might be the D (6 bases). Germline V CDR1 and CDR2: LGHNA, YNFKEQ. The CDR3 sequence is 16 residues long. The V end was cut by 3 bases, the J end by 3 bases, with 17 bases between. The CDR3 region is CASSHPSEGGEETQYF. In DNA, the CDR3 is TGTGCCAGCAGCCACCCCTCGGAGGGAGGAGAAGAGACCCAGTACTTC.

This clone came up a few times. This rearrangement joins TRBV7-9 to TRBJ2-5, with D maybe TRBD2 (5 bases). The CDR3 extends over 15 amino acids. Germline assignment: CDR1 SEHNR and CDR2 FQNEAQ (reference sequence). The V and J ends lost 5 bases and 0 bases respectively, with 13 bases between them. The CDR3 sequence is CASSTAGEYQETQYF. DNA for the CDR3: TGTGCCAGCAGCACCGCCGGGGAGTACCAAGAGACCCAGTACTTC.

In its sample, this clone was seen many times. As DNA, the CDR3 is TGCGCCAGCAGCCAAGACCCCGCGGGGGCTGGAAACACCATATATTTT. It is translated as CASSQDPAGAGNTIYF. The chain recombines TRBV4-1 with TRBJ1-3; a weak D match, TRBD1 (5 bases). CDR3 length: 16 amino acids. Germline V CDR1 and CDR2: MGHRA, YSYEKL. The germline V and J ends were trimmed by 0 bases and 2 bases, with 11 bases remaining between them.

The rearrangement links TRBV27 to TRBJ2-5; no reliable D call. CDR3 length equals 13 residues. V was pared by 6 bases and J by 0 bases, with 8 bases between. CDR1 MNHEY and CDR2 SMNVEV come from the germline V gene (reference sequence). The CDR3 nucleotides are TGTGCCAGCAGGCGCCCGTACCAAGAGACCCAGTACTTC. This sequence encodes CASRRPYQETQYF.

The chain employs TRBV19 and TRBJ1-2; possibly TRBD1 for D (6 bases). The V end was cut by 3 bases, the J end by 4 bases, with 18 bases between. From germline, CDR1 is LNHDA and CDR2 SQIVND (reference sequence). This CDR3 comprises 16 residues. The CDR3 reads CASSINRPGDGYGYTF. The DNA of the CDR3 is TGTGCCAGTAGTATTAATCGGCCAGGGGACGGCTATGGCTACACCTTC.

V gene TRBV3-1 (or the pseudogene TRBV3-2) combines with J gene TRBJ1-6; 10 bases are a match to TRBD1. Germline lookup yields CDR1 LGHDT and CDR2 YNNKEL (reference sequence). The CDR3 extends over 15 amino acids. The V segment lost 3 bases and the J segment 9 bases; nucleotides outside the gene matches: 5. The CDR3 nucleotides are TGTGCCAGCAGCCAGGGACAGGGGATTGGTTCACCCCTCCACTTT. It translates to CASSQGQGIGSPLHF.

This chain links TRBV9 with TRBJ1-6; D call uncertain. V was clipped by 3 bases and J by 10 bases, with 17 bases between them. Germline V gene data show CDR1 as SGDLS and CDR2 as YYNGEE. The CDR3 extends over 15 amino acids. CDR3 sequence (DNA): TGTGCCAGCAGCGGGGAGCCTCCCTGGGTCTCACCCCTCCACTTT. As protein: CASSGEPPWVSPLHF.

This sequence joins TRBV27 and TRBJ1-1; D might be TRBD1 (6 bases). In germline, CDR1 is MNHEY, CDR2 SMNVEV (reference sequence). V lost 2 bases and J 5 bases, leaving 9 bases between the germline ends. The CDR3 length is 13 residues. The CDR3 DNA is TGTGCCAGCAGTTTAGGGGGCCGGACTGAAGCTTTCTTT. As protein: CASSLGGRTEAFF.

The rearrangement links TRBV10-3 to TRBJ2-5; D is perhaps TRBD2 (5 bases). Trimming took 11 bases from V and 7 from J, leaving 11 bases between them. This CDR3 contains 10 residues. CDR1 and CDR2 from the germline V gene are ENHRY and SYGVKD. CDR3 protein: CAGRGRTQYF. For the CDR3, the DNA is TGTGCCGGGAGAGGGCGGACCCAGTACTTC.

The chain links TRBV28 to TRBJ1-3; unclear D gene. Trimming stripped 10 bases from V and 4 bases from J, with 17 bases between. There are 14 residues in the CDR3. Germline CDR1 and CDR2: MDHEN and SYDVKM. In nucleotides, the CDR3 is TGTGCCACGACCTCTTGGACTGCCGGAAACACCATATATTTT. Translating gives CATTSWTAGNTIYF. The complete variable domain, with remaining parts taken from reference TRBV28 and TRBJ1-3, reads DVKVTQSSRYLVKRTGEKVFLECVQDMDHENMFWYRQDPGLGLRLIYFSYDVKMKEKGDIPEGYSVSREKKERFSLILESASTNQTSMYLCATTSWTAGNTIYFGEGSWLTVV.

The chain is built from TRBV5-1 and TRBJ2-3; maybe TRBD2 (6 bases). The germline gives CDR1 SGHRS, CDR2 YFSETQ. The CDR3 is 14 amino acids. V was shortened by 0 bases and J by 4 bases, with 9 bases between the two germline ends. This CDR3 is CASSLVRRADTQYF. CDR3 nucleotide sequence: TGCGCCAGCAGCTTGGTTCGGAGGGCAGATACGCAGTATTTT.

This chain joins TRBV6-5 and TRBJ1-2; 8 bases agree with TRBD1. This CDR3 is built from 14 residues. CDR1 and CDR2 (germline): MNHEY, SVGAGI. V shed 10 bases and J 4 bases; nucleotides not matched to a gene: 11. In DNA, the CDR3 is TGTGCCAACAGCAGGACAGGGTCGCCCTATGGCTACACCTTC. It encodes CANSRTGSPYGYTF.

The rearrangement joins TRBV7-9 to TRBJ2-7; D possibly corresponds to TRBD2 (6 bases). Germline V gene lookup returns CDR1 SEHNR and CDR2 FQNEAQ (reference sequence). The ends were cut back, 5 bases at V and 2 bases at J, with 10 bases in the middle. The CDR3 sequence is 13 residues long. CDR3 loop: CASSRDSPYEQYF. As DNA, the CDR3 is TGTGCCAGCAGCCGGGACTCGCCCTACGAGCAGTACTTC.

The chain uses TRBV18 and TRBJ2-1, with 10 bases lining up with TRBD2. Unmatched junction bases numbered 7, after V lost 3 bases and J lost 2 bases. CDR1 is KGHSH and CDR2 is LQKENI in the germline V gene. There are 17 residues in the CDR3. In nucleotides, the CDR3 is TGTGCCAGCTCACCCCTCCCTAGCGGGGGAACCTACAATGAGCAGTTCTTC. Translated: CASSPLPSGGTYNEQFF.

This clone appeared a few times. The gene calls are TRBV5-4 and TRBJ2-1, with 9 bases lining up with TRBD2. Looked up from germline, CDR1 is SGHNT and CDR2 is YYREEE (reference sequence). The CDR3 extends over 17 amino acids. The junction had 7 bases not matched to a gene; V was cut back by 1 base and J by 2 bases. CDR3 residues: CASSLLGGGGPYNEQFF. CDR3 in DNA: TGTGCCAGCAGCTTGCTCGGCGGGGGGGGACCCTACAATGAGCAGTTCTTC.

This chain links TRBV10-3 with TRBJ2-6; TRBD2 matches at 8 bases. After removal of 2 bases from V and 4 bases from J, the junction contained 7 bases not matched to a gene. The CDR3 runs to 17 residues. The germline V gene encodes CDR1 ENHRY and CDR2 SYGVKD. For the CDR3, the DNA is TGTGCCATCAGTGAGGCACCGGGAGGGGCCGGGGCCAACGTCCTGACTTTC. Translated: CAISEAPGGAGANVLTF.

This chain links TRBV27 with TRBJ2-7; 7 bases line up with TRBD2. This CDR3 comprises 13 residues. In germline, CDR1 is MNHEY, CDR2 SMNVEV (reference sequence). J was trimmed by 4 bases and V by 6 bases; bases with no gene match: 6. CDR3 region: CASSPGLVYEQYF. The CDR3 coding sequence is TGTGCCAGCAGCCCCGGACTAGTGTACGAGCAGTACTTC.

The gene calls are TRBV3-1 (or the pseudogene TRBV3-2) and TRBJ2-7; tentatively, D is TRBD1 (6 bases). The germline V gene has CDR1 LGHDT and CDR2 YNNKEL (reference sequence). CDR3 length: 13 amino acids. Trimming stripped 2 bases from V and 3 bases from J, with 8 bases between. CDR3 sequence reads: CASSQSTGYEQYF. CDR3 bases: TGTGCCAGCAGCCAATCGACAGGCTACGAGCAGTACTTC.

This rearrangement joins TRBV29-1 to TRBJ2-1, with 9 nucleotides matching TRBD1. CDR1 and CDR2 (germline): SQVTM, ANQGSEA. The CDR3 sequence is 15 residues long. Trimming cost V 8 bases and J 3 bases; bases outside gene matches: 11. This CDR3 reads CSPFVTGGRYNEQFF. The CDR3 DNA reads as TGCAGCCCCTTCGTGACAGGGGGGCGCTACAATGAGCAGTTCTTC.